The 26 T cell receptor beta chains presented below share a single source sample, sequenced in a study of shared clonotypes between healthy human individuals. Profiled with immunoSEQ multiplex PCR; TCRdb holds only in-frame clones, not every one. The sample lists some 2,000,000 clones; approximately 95% were seen once. Sequenced input: naive CD4+ T cells sorted from blood. The subset is: CD45RA+ positively selected. The receptor set was obtained from a young man in good health.

The chain has TRBV2 and TRBJ2-7, with D perhaps matching TRBD1 (6 bases). Germline V CDR1 and CDR2: SNHLY, FYNNEI. The CDR3 runs to 13 residues. V was clipped by 7 bases and J by 1 base, with 11 bases between them. The CDR3 sequence: CASKYRVSYEQYF. DNA for the CDR3: TGTGCCAGCAAGTACAGGGTTTCCTACGAGCAGTACTTC. Full variable domain (outside the CDR3, taken from reference TRBV2 and TRBJ2-7): EPEVTQTPSHQVTQMGQEVILRCVPISNHLYFYWYRQILGQKVEFLVSFYNNEISEKSEIFDDQFSVERPDGSNFTLKIRSTKLEDSAMYFCASKYRVSYEQYFGPGTRLTVT.

V is TRBV5-1 and J is TRBJ2-3; 10 nucleotides line up with TRBD2. J gave up 6 bases and V 0 bases, and 7 bases lay outside the gene matches. The CDR3 length is 16 residues. The V gene's germline CDR1 is SGHRS and CDR2 YFSETQ. In DNA, the CDR3 is TGCGCCAGCAGCTTGGATCCTAGCGGGAGAGGGGATACGCAGTATTTT. This translates into CASSLDPSGRGDTQYF.

This chain connects TRBV7-9 to TRBJ2-7; 8 bases line up with TRBD2. Trimming cost V 5 bases and J 1 base; bases outside gene matches: 13. Germline CDR1 is SEHNR and CDR2 is FQNEAQ (reference sequence). The CDR3 is made up of 17 amino acids. The CDR3 DNA reads TGTGCCAGCAGCGACCCCCGGGGGGGGCGGGGATCCTACGAGCAGTACTTC. Translated: CASSDPRGGRGSYEQYF.

This clone showed up just once. The chain carries TRBV10-3 and TRBJ2-1; D is possibly TRBD2 (6 bases). This CDR3 contains 13 residues. V was pared by 11 bases and J by 10 bases, with 21 bases between. Germline values: CDR1 ENHRY, CDR2 SYGVKD. In nucleotides, the CDR3 is TGTGCCTCCGAAGCGGACGCGGGATGGGAGCAGTTCTTC. The encoded protein is CASEADAGWEQFF.

This clone was seen only once. Other DNA variants within this sample encode the same CDR3. This chain joins TRBV6-5 and TRBJ2-5, with 9 bases fitting TRBD2. The CDR3 spans 13 residues. Germline assignment: CDR1 MNHEY and CDR2 SVGAGI. V lost 7 bases and J lost 5; bases outside the gene matches: 5. The CDR3 spells CASTSGGRETQYF. The CDR3 DNA reads as TGTGCCAGCACCAGCGGGGGGAGGGAGACCCAGTACTTC.

Points on this clone: At the DNA level, this CDR3 is encoded by other sequences in the same sample as well. The V gene is TRBV27, the J gene TRBJ2-7, with 7 nucleotides matching TRBD1. Germline CDR1 and CDR2: MNHEY and SMNVEV (reference sequence). The CDR3 runs 12 residues. The J segment lost 6 bases and the V segment lost 5 bases, leaving 4 bases of the junction unmatched. The CDR3, as DNA: TGTGCCAGCAGTCTAGCAGGGGGCGAGCAGTACTTC. The encoded protein is CASSLAGGEQYF.

This clone has just one count. This chain links TRBV7-9 with TRBJ2-7; D not resolved. Germline loops: CDR1 SEHNR, CDR2 FQNEAQ (reference sequence). With 5 bases removed from V and 1 base from J, the gap between germline ends came to 6 bases. The CDR3 covers 12 residues. The CDR3 DNA reads TGTGCCAGCAGCCCTCGATCCTACGAGCAGTACTTC. This sequence encodes CASSPRSYEQYF.

V usage is TRBV18 and J usage is TRBJ2-7; weak D call: TRBD2 (6 bases). The CDR3 has 15 amino acids. The V end lost 6 bases, the J end lost 3 bases, and 18 bases lay between the germline ends. The germline gives CDR1 KGHSH, CDR2 LQKENI. For the CDR3, the DNA is TGTGCCAGCTCCAACTCGGGGGTACCTCTCTACGAGCAGTACTTC. It codes for CASSNSGVPLYEQYF.

This clone was observed a single time. The chain combines TRBV6-1 with TRBJ1-1; D is unclear. Germline CDR1 reads MNHNS; CDR2 reads SASEGT. The germline V and J ends were trimmed by 1 base and 5 bases, with 14 bases remaining between them. The CDR3 runs to 15 residues. The chain's CDR3 is CASSEVAGGRTEAFF. The CDR3, as DNA: TGTGCCAGCAGTGAAGTCGCAGGAGGGAGGACTGAAGCTTTCTTT.

This rearrangement joins TRBV5-4 to TRBJ2-3; 8 positions match TRBD2. V lost 2 bases, J lost 3 bases, and 2 bases stayed unmatched. CDR1 is SGHNT, CDR2 YYREEE, per germline (reference sequence). This CDR3 is built from 14 residues. The CDR3 bases are TGTGCCAGCAGCTTCCAGCGGGGGACAGATACGCAGTATTTT. Translation: CASSFQRGTDTQYF.

For this clone: Different DNA sequences within this sample yield the same CDR3. J is TRBJ2-5 and V is TRBV5-1, with TRBD1 matching over 8 bases. J lost 1 base, V lost 3 bases, and 2 bases had no gene match. Germline V gene sequence: CDR1 SGHRS, CDR2 YFSETQ. The CDR3 is 14 residues long. In DNA, the CDR3 is TGCGCCAGCAGCTGGGGGACAGGCCAAGAGACCCAGTACTTC. This translates into CASSWGTGQETQYF.

The V call is TRBV2, the J call TRBJ2-6; 8 bases fit TRBD1. Trimming took 8 bases from V and 0 from J; bases not matched to a gene: 9. The CDR3 has 17 amino acids. Germline V lookup: CDR1 SNHLY, CDR2 FYNNEI. CDR3 residues: CASSGQGTNSGANVLTF. The CDR3 DNA sequence: TGTGCCAGCTCCGGACAGGGAACCAACTCTGGGGCCAACGTCCTGACTTTC.

The rearrangement uses TRBV5-4 and TRBJ1-5, with a possible D match to TRBD1 (5 bases). V lost 2 bases and J 1 base, leaving 10 bases between the germline ends. Germline V CDR1 and CDR2: SGHNT, YYREEE (reference sequence). The CDR3 runs 15 residues. CDR3 residues: CASSFGGWSNQPQHF. The CDR3 DNA reads TGTGCCAGCAGCTTCGGGGGTTGGAGCAATCAGCCCCAGCATTTT.

The chain employs TRBV2 and TRBJ1-4; D call uncertain. The CDR3 sequence is 13 residues long. From germline, CDR1 is SNHLY and CDR2 FYNNEI. V was clipped by 4 bases and J by 4 bases, with 7 bases between them. Here the CDR3 reads CASSGEYNEKLFF. For the CDR3, the DNA is TGTGCCAGCAGTGGAGAATATAATGAAAAACTGTTTTTT. Variable domain in full (rest from reference TRBV2 and TRBJ1-4): EPEVTQTPSHQVTQMGQEVILRCVPISNHLYFYWYRQILGQKVEFLVSFYNNEISEKSEIFDDQFSVERPDGSNFTLKIRSTKLEDSAMYFCASSGEYNEKLFFGSGTQLSVL.

In its sample, this clone was seen a few times. CDR3 DNA sequence: TGTGCCAGCAGCTTGGGGGAGCTGTTTTTT. Its protein product is CASSLGELFF. The chain couples TRBV7-9 to TRBJ2-2; D unresolved. V dropped 3 bases and J dropped 8 bases, with 1 base sitting between them. Germline V lookup: CDR1 SEHNR, CDR2 FQNEAQ (reference sequence). This CDR3 comprises 10 residues.

The rearrangement joins TRBV27 to TRBJ1-4, with TRBD1 as a possible D gene (6 bases). The V and J ends lost 5 bases and 0 bases respectively, with 13 bases between them. The CDR3 totals 16 residues. CDR1 is MNHEY and CDR2 is SMNVEV in the germline V gene (reference sequence). CDR3 residues: CASSVGTTATNEKLFF. In DNA, the CDR3 is TGTGCCAGCAGTGTCGGGACAACCGCAACTAATGAAAAACTGTTTTTT.

The chain is built from TRBV4-3 and TRBJ1-1; perhaps TRBD1 as D (6 bases). Germline CDR1 LGHNA, CDR2 YSLEER. The ends were cut back, 4 bases at V and 5 bases at J, with 17 bases in the middle. CDR3 length: 15 amino acids. In DNA form, the CDR3 reads TGCGCCAGCAGCCTAACTACAGGGCCCGGGACTGAAGCTTTCTTT. This gives the protein CASSLTTGPGTEAFF.

This chain uses TRBV7-2 with TRBJ1-5, with D unclear. This CDR3 has 13 residues. Trimming removed 2 bases from V and 5 bases from J, with 7 bases in between. CDR1 is SGHTA and CDR2 is FQGNSA in the germline V gene. The CDR3 reads CASSLFADQPQHF. CDR3 DNA: TGTGCCAGCAGCTTATTCGCGGATCAGCCCCAGCATTTT.

This rearrangement joins TRBV30 to TRBJ1-3; perhaps TRBD1 as D (5 bases). This CDR3 spans 15 amino acids. Germline values: CDR1 GTSNPN, CDR2 SVGIG (reference sequence). V was trimmed by 3 bases and J by 4 bases, leaving 16 bases between them. CDR3 amino acids: CAWSLFGAGGNTIYF. In DNA form, the CDR3 reads TGTGCCTGGAGCCTATTTGGGGCAGGGGGAAACACCATATATTTT.

This rearrangement joins TRBV7-9 to TRBJ2-1; D not certain. In germline, CDR1 is SEHNR, CDR2 FQNEAQ (reference sequence). Between the trimmed V and J ends, which lost 5 bases and 5 bases, there was a span of 16 bases. The CDR3 contains 15 residues. CDR3 DNA: TGTGCCAGCAGCATATCGACCCCAGGCCACAATGAGCAGTTCTTC. This gives the protein CASSISTPGHNEQFF.

The rearrangement joins TRBV6-6 to TRBJ1-2; the D is unclear. The CDR3 extends over 13 amino acids. The V and J ends lost 7 bases and 4 bases respectively, with 13 bases between them. Germline V gene lookup returns CDR1 MNHNY and CDR2 SVGAGI (reference sequence). For the CDR3, the DNA is TGTGCCAGCACCCCGACGGGGATCTATGGCTACACCTTC. This gives the protein CASTPTGIYGYTF.

V and J are TRBV18 and TRBJ2-7, with 7 bases identical to TRBD1. Germline-derived CDR1 and CDR2 are KGHSH and LQKENI. The CDR3 contains 13 residues. V lost 4 bases and J lost 7; bases outside the gene matches: 7. This chain's CDR3 is CASSQQGFWEQYF. CDR3 in DNA: TGTGCCAGCTCACAACAGGGGTTTTGGGAGCAGTACTTC.

CDR3 sequence reads: CASSVGTGSNQPQHF. As DNA, the CDR3 is TGTGCCAGCAGCGTGGGGACAGGCAGCAATCAGCCCCAGCATTTT. The chain uses TRBV27 and TRBJ1-5; the match to TRBD1 covers 8 bases. Trimming took 6 bases from V and 1 from J; bases not matched to a gene: 5. The CDR3 spans 15 residues. Germline-derived CDR1 and CDR2 are MNHEY and SMNVEV (reference sequence).

The chain combines TRBV10-3 with TRBJ1-5; no firm D call. CDR1 is ENHRY and CDR2 is SYGVKD in the germline V gene. The CDR3 is 14 residues long. The germline V and J ends were trimmed by 0 bases and 3 bases, with 6 bases remaining between them. The CDR3: CAISESGNNQPQHF. The CDR3 nucleotides read TGTGCCATCAGTGAGTCAGGAAACAATCAGCCCCAGCATTTT.

V usage is TRBV5-6 and J usage is TRBJ2-7; D unclear. V lost 0 bases and J 7 bases, leaving 8 bases between the germline ends. This CDR3 comprises 12 residues. The germline V gene has CDR1 SGHDT and CDR2 YYEEEE. CDR3 residues: CASSLDSGEQYF. The CDR3 DNA follows: TGTGCCAGCAGCTTGGATTCTGGGGAGCAGTACTTC.

The chain has TRBV28 and TRBJ1-6, with TRBD1 as a possible D gene (5 bases). V was cut by 10 bases and J by 13 bases, with 11 bases left in between. CDR3 length equals 10 residues. CDR1 and CDR2 from the germline V gene are MDHEN and SYDVKM. As DNA, the CDR3 is TGTGCCACCGGGGGAATCCCCCTCCACTTT. This gives the protein CATGGIPLHF.